This TCR beta chain came from a study of shared clonotypes between healthy human individuals. Study-wide findings and caveats: Deeper or shallower sequencing was expected to change how clonotypes are shared among donors. Roughly 5% of naive CD4 clonotypes were common to a handful of donors.

This clone was detected many times. Its specificity is unknown. Looked up from germline, CDR1 is MNHNS and CDR2 is SASEGT. The length of the CDR3 is 15 residues. The V and J ends lost 5 bases and 0 bases respectively, with 12 bases between them. As handled by the study authors: Filtering differed since immunoSEQ provided only junctions, with no quality scores. Assay used: immunoSEQ multiplex PCR; TCRdb lists only in-frame clones, some missing. Clonal size and the V and J genes are those of that table, whereas D and trimming came from the DNA. The sample contains under 1,100,000 clones, around 74% of which appear only once.

The V call is TRBV6-1, the J call TRBJ2-3; perhaps TRBD1 as D (5 bases). Sequenced material: memory CD4+ T cells sorted from blood. Subset given: CD45RA-negative fraction. This TCR came from a man between 18 and 35 years old in good health. The CDR3 nucleotides read TGTGCCAGCAGTCGACAGATTCCTAGCACAGATACGCAGTATTTT. This sequence encodes CASSRQIPSTDTQYF.